This is a list of T cell receptor beta chains from one sample in a study of T cell responses to AZD1222 COVID-19 vaccine. Data came from immunoSEQ multiplex PCR; TCRdb stores just in-frame clones and leaves some out. The table shows 70,000 to 75,000 clones, with 87% occurring only once. The input for sequencing was peripheral blood, taken 28 days after the second AZD1222 dose. These receptors came from an adult who received the AZD1222 COVID-19 vaccine. Each CDR3 is given without its conserved first and last residue. The D gene is left open where the match is weak.

V gene: TRBV14; J gene: TRBJ1-2; CDR3 length: 12; D gene: TRBD1; CDR3 protein: ASSPLAGQGAIT
V gene: TRBV5-6; J gene: TRBJ2-3; CDR3 length: 13; D gene: TRBD1; CDR3 protein: ASSLQGAGTDTQY
V gene: TRBV18; J gene: TRBJ1-5; CDR3 length: 13; D gene: -; CDR3 protein: ASSPLQGSNQPQH
V gene: TRBV6-6; J gene: TRBJ1-2; CDR3 length: 11; D gene: TRBD1; CDR3 protein: ASRSGQGVGYT
V gene: TRBV5-1; J gene: TRBJ2-7; CDR3 length: 12; D gene: -; CDR3 protein: ASSLDQGTYEQY
V gene: TRBV6-5; J gene: TRBJ2-2; CDR3 length: 9; D gene: -; CDR3 protein: ASSNTGELF
V gene: TRBV19; J gene: TRBJ1-5; CDR3 length: 13; D gene: TRBD1; CDR3 protein: ASSTTGGAGQPQH
V gene: TRBV7-9; J gene: TRBJ1-1; CDR3 length: 12; D gene: -; CDR3 protein: ASSLARWGTEAF
V gene: TRBV15; J gene: TRBJ1-2; CDR3 length: 11; D gene: -; CDR3 protein: ATSLEGWGPWT
V gene: TRBV7-3; J gene: TRBJ1-1; CDR3 length: 15; D gene: TRBD1; CDR3 protein: ASSHVGDSPAGTEAF
V gene: TRBV5-4; J gene: TRBJ1-2; CDR3 length: 11; D gene: -; CDR3 protein: ASSLVGDYGYT
V gene: TRBV5-1; J gene: TRBJ1-4; CDR3 length: 15; D gene: TRBD1; CDR3 protein: ASSLDRQGGSNEKLF
V gene: TRBV18; J gene: TRBJ2-2; CDR3 length: 13; D gene: -; CDR3 protein: ASSPRVKNTGELF
V gene: TRBV20-1; J gene: TRBJ1-3; CDR3 length: 14; D gene: -; CDR3 protein: SASSGPHASGNTIY
V gene: TRBV7-6; J gene: TRBJ2-1; CDR3 length: 15; D gene: TRBD2; CDR3 protein: ASSLVTSGSSYNEQF
V gene: TRBV12-3/TRBV12-4; J gene: TRBJ2-3; CDR3 length: 10; D gene: -; CDR3 protein: ASSLHSDTQY
V gene: TRBV4-1; J gene: TRBJ1-1; CDR3 length: 14; D gene: -; CDR3 protein: ASSQDRPGEGTEAF
V gene: TRBV6-1; J gene: TRBJ1-2; CDR3 length: 12; D gene: -; CDR3 protein: ASSEVYRYYGYT
V gene: TRBV6-5; J gene: TRBJ2-3; CDR3 length: 12; D gene: -; CDR3 protein: ASNDWGLTDTQY
V gene: TRBV10-3; J gene: TRBJ1-2; CDR3 length: 12; D gene: -; CDR3 protein: AISEGDGFYGYT
V gene: TRBV13; J gene: TRBJ2-7; CDR3 length: 11; D gene: TRBD1; CDR3 protein: ASSTPDRDEQY
V gene: TRBV11-3; J gene: TRBJ2-1; CDR3 length: 12; D gene: -; CDR3 protein: ASIRGGHLNEQF
V gene: TRBV4-1; J gene: TRBJ2-1; CDR3 length: 16; D gene: -; CDR3 protein: ASSQDLMGQGSYNEQF
V gene: TRBV7-8; J gene: TRBJ1-2; CDR3 length: 14; D gene: -; CDR3 protein: ASSPSKIQLPYGYT
V gene: TRBV5-1; J gene: TRBJ2-7; CDR3 length: 13; D gene: TRBD2; CDR3 protein: ASSPPQRGGLEQY
V gene: TRBV4-3; J gene: TRBJ2-7; CDR3 length: 12; D gene: -; CDR3 protein: ASSQATGRYEQY
V gene: TRBV2; J gene: TRBJ2-3; CDR3 length: 13; D gene: -; CDR3 protein: ASSQTRQVTDTQY
V gene: TRBV7-9; J gene: TRBJ1-2; CDR3 length: 10; D gene: TRBD1; CDR3 protein: ASSPRTGGYT
V gene: TRBV6-2/TRBV6-3; J gene: TRBJ1-4; CDR3 length: 14; D gene: -; CDR3 protein: ASSYRDTATNEKLF
V gene: TRBV18; J gene: TRBJ1-3; CDR3 length: 11; D gene: -; CDR3 protein: ASTTDSGNTIY
V gene: TRBV28; J gene: TRBJ2-3; CDR3 length: 13; D gene: TRBD1; CDR3 protein: ASSPNRGGRNTQY
V gene: TRBV11-2; J gene: TRBJ2-5; CDR3 length: 13; D gene: -; CDR3 protein: ASSLILDPQETQY
V gene: TRBV7-9; J gene: TRBJ2-7; CDR3 length: 13; D gene: TRBD2; CDR3 protein: ASSSTGGRPYEQY
V gene: TRBV3-1/TRBV3-2; J gene: TRBJ2-1; CDR3 length: 15; D gene: TRBD2; CDR3 protein: ASRGISGRASYNEQF
V gene: TRBV7-8; J gene: TRBJ1-2; CDR3 length: 13; D gene: -; CDR3 protein: ASSLVLTGSYGYT
V gene: TRBV18; J gene: TRBJ1-2; CDR3 length: 11; D gene: TRBD1; CDR3 protein: ASSLTGDYGYT
V gene: TRBV19; J gene: TRBJ1-2; CDR3 length: 12; D gene: -; CDR3 protein: ASSIDDSNDGYT
V gene: TRBV7-9; J gene: TRBJ2-1; CDR3 length: 12; D gene: -; CDR3 protein: ASSFDPSGHEQF
V gene: TRBV10-3; J gene: TRBJ1-1; CDR3 length: 11; D gene: -; CDR3 protein: AITAHVNTEAF
V gene: TRBV19; J gene: TRBJ1-3; CDR3 length: 13; D gene: -; CDR3 protein: ASSVDRISGNTIY
V gene: TRBV9; J gene: TRBJ2-5; CDR3 length: 14; D gene: -; CDR3 protein: ASSTQTAGTQETQY
V gene: TRBV7-8; J gene: TRBJ2-7; CDR3 length: 14; D gene: -; CDR3 protein: ASSPPFGQGLYEQY
V gene: TRBV3-1/TRBV3-2; J gene: TRBJ2-1; CDR3 length: 14; D gene: TRBD2; CDR3 protein: ASSQDVPSGRFGQF
V gene: TRBV6-5; J gene: TRBJ2-1; CDR3 length: 12; D gene: TRBD2; CDR3 protein: ASRPSGRGNEQF
V gene: TRBV12-3/TRBV12-4; J gene: TRBJ1-3; CDR3 length: 11; D gene: TRBD1; CDR3 protein: ASSWGQGYTIY
V gene: TRBV2; J gene: TRBJ1-5; CDR3 length: 12; D gene: TRBD1; CDR3 protein: ASSVGTGGQPQH
V gene: TRBV19; J gene: TRBJ1-6; CDR3 length: 15; D gene: TRBD1; CDR3 protein: ASSIVGRTGSRSPLH
V gene: TRBV7-7; J gene: TRBJ2-7; CDR3 length: 13; D gene: TRBD1; CDR3 protein: ASSPGTGGFYEQY
V gene: TRBV19; J gene: TRBJ2-1; CDR3 length: 14; D gene: TRBD2; CDR3 protein: ASSGTSGSDYNEQF
V gene: TRBV30; J gene: TRBJ1-2; CDR3 length: 13; D gene: TRBD1; CDR3 protein: AWRAWDRPGDGYT
V gene: TRBV25-1; J gene: TRBJ1-1; CDR3 length: 11; D gene: -; CDR3 protein: ASSDFRNTEAF
V gene: TRBV30; J gene: TRBJ1-6; CDR3 length: 14; D gene: TRBD1; CDR3 protein: AWSVLRGQWISPLH
V gene: TRBV7-3; J gene: TRBJ1-2; CDR3 length: 13; D gene: TRBD1; CDR3 protein: ASSPTGGQGDGYT
V gene: TRBV4-1; J gene: TRBJ2-7; CDR3 length: 13; D gene: TRBD2; CDR3 protein: ASSQATSGSNEQY